What follows are 2 T cell receptor beta chains derived from one specimen sequenced in a study of blood T cell repertoires in COVID-19. Profiling relied on immunoSEQ multiplex PCR, and the TCRdb table lists in-frame clones only, not all of them. The data hold over 130,000 clones, with about four fifths observed a single time. The specimen was peripheral blood. The source of these receptors is a human donor in a cohort sampled during active COVID-19.

The chain carries TRBV19 and TRBJ2-3; 10 bases are a match to TRBD2. The germline gives CDR1 LNHDA, CDR2 SQIVND (reference sequence). This CDR3 has 14 residues. V was pared by 6 bases and J by 7 bases, with 7 bases of the junction left unmatched. In nucleotides, the CDR3 is TGTGCCAGTAGCCAAGCGGGGGGGCCGCATACGCAGTATTTT. It is translated as CASSQAGGPHTQYF.

The sample holds a few counts of this clone. The chain links TRBV5-4 to TRBJ2-2, with 10 bases aligning to TRBD2. Germline V gene lookup returns CDR1 SGHNT and CDR2 YYREEE (reference sequence). J gave up 5 bases and V 0 bases, and 4 bases lay outside the gene matches. This CDR3 contains 16 residues. CDR3 DNA sequence: TGTGCCAGCAGCTTGGTAGCGGGGGGCGGGACCGGGGAGCTGTTTTTT. It specifies CASSLVAGGGTGELFF.